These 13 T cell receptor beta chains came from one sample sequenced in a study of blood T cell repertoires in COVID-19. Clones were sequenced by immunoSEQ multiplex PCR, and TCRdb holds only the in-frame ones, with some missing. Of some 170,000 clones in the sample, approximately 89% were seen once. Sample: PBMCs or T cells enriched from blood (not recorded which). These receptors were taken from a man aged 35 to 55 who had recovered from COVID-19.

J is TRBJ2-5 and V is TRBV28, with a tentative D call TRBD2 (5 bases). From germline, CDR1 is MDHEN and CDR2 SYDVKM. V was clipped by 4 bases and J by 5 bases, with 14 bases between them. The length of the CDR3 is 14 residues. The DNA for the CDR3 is TGTGCCAGCAGTTCCCCACATACTAGTGAGACCCAGTACTTC. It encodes CASSSPHTSETQYF.

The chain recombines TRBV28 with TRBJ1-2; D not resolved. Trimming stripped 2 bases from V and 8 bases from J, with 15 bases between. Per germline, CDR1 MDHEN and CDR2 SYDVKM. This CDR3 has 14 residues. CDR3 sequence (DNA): TGTGCCAGCAGTTTAAGGAGGGCCGGAGGAGGCTACACCTTC. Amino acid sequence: CASSLRRAGGGYTF.

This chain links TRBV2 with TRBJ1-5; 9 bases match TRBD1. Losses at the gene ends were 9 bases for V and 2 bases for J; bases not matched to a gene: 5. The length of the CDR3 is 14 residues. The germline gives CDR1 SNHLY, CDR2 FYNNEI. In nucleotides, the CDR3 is TGTGCCAGTACCTGGACAGGGGGCAATCAGCCCCAGCATTTT. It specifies CASTWTGGNQPQHF. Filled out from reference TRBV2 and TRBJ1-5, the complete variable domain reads EPEVTQTPSHQVTQMGQEVILRCVPISNHLYFYWYRQILGQKVEFLVSFYNNEISEKSEIFDDQFSVERPDGSNFTLKIRSTKLEDSAMYFCASTWTGGNQPQHFGDGTRLSIL.

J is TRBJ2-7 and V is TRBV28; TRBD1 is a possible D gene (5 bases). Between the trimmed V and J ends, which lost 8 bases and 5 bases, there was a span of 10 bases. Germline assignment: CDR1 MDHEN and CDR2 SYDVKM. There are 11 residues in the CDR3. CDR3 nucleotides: TGTGCCAGCTTACAGGTGAACGAGCAGTACTTC. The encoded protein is CASLQVNEQYF.

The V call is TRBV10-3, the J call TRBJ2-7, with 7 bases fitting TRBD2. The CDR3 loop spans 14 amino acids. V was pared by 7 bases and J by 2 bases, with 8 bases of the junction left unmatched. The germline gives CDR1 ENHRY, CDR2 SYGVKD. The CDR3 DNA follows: TGTGCCATCACTTCGGGACTACCCCCCTACGAGCAGTACTTC. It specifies CAITSGLPPYEQYF.

The CDR3 loop is CASSLKREAFF. The CDR3 DNA is TGTGCCAGCAGCCTCAAGAGGGAAGCTTTCTTT. This chain uses TRBV7-8 with TRBJ1-1; D remains ambiguous. Trimming stripped 5 bases from V and 8 bases from J, with 9 bases between. The germline gives CDR1 SGHVS, CDR2 FQNEAQ. The CDR3 sequence is 11 residues long.

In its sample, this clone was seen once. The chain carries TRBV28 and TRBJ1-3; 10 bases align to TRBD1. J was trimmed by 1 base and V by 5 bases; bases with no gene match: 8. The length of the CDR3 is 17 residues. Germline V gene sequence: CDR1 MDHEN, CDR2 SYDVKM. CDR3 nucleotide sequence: TGTGCCAGCAGTCTGGGGAGACAGGGGGCGTCTGGAAACACCATATATTTT. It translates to CASSLGRQGASGNTIYF.

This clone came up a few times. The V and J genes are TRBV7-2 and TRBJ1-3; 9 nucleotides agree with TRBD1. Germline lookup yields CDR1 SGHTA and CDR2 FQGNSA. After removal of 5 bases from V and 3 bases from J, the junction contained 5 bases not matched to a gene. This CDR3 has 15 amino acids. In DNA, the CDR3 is TGTGCCAGCAGCATAACAGGGGGCGGTGGAAACACCATATATTTT. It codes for CASSITGGGGNTIYF.

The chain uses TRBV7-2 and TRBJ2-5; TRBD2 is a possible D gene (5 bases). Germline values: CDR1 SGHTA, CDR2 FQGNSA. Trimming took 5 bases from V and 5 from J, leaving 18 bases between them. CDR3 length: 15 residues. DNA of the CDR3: TGTGCCAGCAGCCGGGAAAGCCGTGGTGGGGAGACCCAGTACTTC. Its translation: CASSRESRGGETQYF.

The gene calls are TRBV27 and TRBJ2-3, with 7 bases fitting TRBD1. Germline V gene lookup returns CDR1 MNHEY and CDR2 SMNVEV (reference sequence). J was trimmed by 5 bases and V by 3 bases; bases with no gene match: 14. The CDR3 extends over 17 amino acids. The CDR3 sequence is CASSFHPLDRTEDTQYF. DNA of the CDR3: TGTGCCAGCAGTTTCCACCCCTTGGACAGGACCGAAGATACGCAGTATTTT.

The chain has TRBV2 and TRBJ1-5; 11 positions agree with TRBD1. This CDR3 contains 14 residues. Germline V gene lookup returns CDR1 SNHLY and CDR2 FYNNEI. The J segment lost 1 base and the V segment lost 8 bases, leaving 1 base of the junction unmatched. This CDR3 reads CASGDRGSNQPQHF. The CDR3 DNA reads TGTGCCAGCGGGGACAGGGGGAGCAATCAGCCCCAGCATTTT.

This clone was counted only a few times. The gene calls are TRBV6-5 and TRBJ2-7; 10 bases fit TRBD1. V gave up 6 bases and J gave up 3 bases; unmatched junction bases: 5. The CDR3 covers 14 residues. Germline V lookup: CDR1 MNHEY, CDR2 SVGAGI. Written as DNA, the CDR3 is TGTGCCAGCAGCCGGGACAGGGGCGTCTACGAGCAGTACTTC. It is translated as CASSRDRGVYEQYF.

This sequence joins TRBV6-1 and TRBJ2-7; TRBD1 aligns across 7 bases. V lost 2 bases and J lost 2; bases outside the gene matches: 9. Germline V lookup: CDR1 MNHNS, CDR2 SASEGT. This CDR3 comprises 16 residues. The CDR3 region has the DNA TGTGCCAGCAGTGAAAACACCGGGACAGTCACCTACGAGCAGTACTTC. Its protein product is CASSENTGTVTYEQYF.